This is a list of T cell receptor beta chains from one sample in a study of T cell changes during pregnancy in multiple sclerosis. The repertoire was sequenced with immunoSEQ multiplex PCR; TCRdb's copy has only in-frame clones and lacks some. The sample shows some 42,000 clones, just over 90% of them seen only once. Sequencing used CD4+ T cells from peripheral blood mononuclear cells, obtained in the third trimester of pregnancy. All receptors derive from a female donor with multiple sclerosis, enrolled in a pregnancy study. CDR3s include the opening cysteine and the closing phenylalanine or tryptophan. D genes are given only for firm matches. Clone sizes are given selectively: once, few, many, or a class where the clone is expanded.

clone size,D gene,V gene,J gene,CDR3 protein,CDR3 DNA
-,TRBD1,TRBV4-1,TRBJ1-4,CASSQDREGYEKLFF,TGCGCCAGCAGCCAGGACAGGGAGGGGTATGAAAAACTGTTTTTT
-,TRBD1,TRBV5-1,TRBJ2-4,CASSSAGQGNIQYF,TGCGCCAGCAGCTCCGCCGGACAGGGAAACATTCAGTACTTC
-,TRBD1,TRBV11-1,TRBJ2-7,CASSLEQGAAYEQYF,TGTGCCAGCAGCTTAGAGCAGGGGGCGGCCTACGAGCAGTACTTC
-,-,TRBV18,TRBJ2-7,CASSPPQAREQYF,TGTGCCAGCTCACCACCACAGGCCAGGGAGCAGTACTTC
once,TRBD1,TRBV11-2,TRBJ2-7,CASSLGPMRQGYYEQYF,TGTGCCAGCAGCCTAGGGCCCATGAGACAGGGGTACTACGAGCAGTACTTC
-,-,TRBV7-9,TRBJ1-3,CASNFALGDTLNTIYF,TGTGCCAGCAACTTCGCATTAGGGGACACGCTAAACACCATATATTTT
-,-,TRBV5-6,TRBJ2-5,CASGGVGEETQYF,TGTGCCAGTGGAGGTGTGGGTGAAGAGACCCAGTACTTC
-,TRBD2,TRBV2,TRBJ2-1,CASSAPSGTYNEQFF,TGTGCCAGCAGTGCACCTAGCGGGACGTACAATGAGCAGTTCTTC
-,-,TRBV19,TRBJ1-5,CASSITGSNQPQHF,TGTGCCAGTAGTATTACAGGGTCCAATCAGCCCCAGCATTTT
-,TRBD2,TRBV5-4,TRBJ2-1,CASRFWRRGGSDEQFF,TGTGCCAGCAGATTCTGGCGGCGGGGGGGCTCCGATGAGCAGTTCTTC
once,TRBD1,TRBV14,TRBJ2-7,CASSPGQTYEQYF,TGTGCCAGCAGCCCGGGACAGACCTACGAGCAGTACTTC
once,-,TRBV28,TRBJ1-4,CASSFSGSYEKLFF,TGTGCCAGCAGTTTTTCAGGATCCTATGAAAAACTGTTTTTT
-,TRBD1,TRBV19,TRBJ1-5,CASSTPGTGINQPQHF,TGTGCCAGTAGTACCCCAGGGACAGGGATCAATCAGCCCCAGCATTTT
-,TRBD2,TRBV5-8,TRBJ2-1,CASSLTAGAFPSAYNEQFF,TGTGCCAGCAGCTTAACGGCGGGAGCTTTTCCCTCGGCGTACAATGAGCAGTTCTTC
-,-,TRBV6-5,TRBJ1-1,CASRPRQVYPEAFF,TGTGCCAGCAGGCCCAGACAGGTATATCCTGAAGCTTTCTTT
-,-,TRBV7-8,TRBJ1-5,CASSFGGGGQPQHF,TGTGCCAGCAGCTTCGGTGGCGGGGGGCAGCCCCAGCATTTT
-,TRBD2,TRBV4-1,TRBJ2-6,CASSQLGLAGGPPGANVLTF,TGCGCCAGCAGCCAACTGGGACTAGCGGGAGGGCCTCCTGGGGCCAACGTCCTGACTTTC
-,-,TRBV7-9,TRBJ1-4,CASSHAVQNEKLFF,TGTGCCAGCAGCCACGCAGTCCAAAATGAAAAACTGTTTTTT
-,TRBD2,TRBV6-1,TRBJ2-7,CASSRRGEAREQYF,TGTGCCAGCAGCCGCCGGGGGGAAGCAAGGGAGCAGTACTTC
-,-,TRBV5-6,TRBJ1-6,CASSLVQINSPLHF,TGTGCCAGCAGCTTGGTTCAGATTAATTCACCCCTCCACTTT
-,-,TRBV9,TRBJ2-1,CASSVVGGAGEQFF,TGTGCCAGCAGCGTAGTAGGAGGGGCTGGTGAGCAGTTCTTC
-,-,TRBV7-6,TRBJ1-3,CASSPSPRGTPGNTIYF,TGTGCCAGCAGCCCGAGCCCTCGCGGTACCCCTGGAAACACCATATATTTT
-,TRBD1,TRBV18,TRBJ1-4,CASSPTGGSNEKLFF,TGTGCCAGCTCACCGACAGGGGGATCGAATGAAAAACTGTTTTTT
-,-,TRBV6-6,TRBJ2-2,CASSRDGLTNTGELFF,TGTGCCAGCAGCAGAGACGGACTGACGAACACCGGGGAGCTGTTTTTT
-,-,TRBV19,TRBJ1-3,CASSINSGGNTIYF,TGTGCCAGTAGTATAAACAGCGGCGGAAACACCATATATTTT
-,-,TRBV27,TRBJ1-5,CASSSGGGWSNQPQHF,TGTGCCAGCAGTTCTGGGGGGGGCTGGAGCAATCAGCCCCAGCATTTT
-,-,TRBV7-8,TRBJ2-7,CASTETLSRSRVGEQYF,TGTGCCAGCACCGAGACCCTATCCAGGAGCAGGGTGGGGGAGCAGTACTTC
-,-,TRBV18,TRBJ1-1,CASSPAGVNTEAFF,TGTGCCAGCTCACCCGCAGGCGTGAACACTGAAGCTTTCTTT
once,-,TRBV21-1,TRBJ1-4,CASSKARGPAYELFF,TGTGCCAGCAGCAAAGCGCGGGGCCCTGCCTACGAACTGTTTTTT
-,-,TRBV6-6,TRBJ2-7,CASSYSTRGNGEQYF,TGTGCCAGCAGTTACTCGACCAGGGGTAACGGCGAGCAGTACTTC
-,TRBD1,TRBV10-3,TRBJ1-5,CAAYVTGGWGNQPQHF,TGTGCCGCCTACGTGACAGGGGGCTGGGGCAATCAGCCCCAGCATTTT
once,TRBD2,TRBV6-1,TRBJ2-1,CASKDLAGNEQFF,TGTGCCAGCAAGGATCTAGCGGGTAATGAGCAGTTCTTC
-,TRBD2,TRBV28,TRBJ2-2,CASIESASGRAGELFF,TGTGCCAGCATCGAATCGGCTAGCGGGAGGGCCGGGGAGCTGTTTTTT
-,TRBD1,TRBV27,TRBJ1-1,CASSLQGANTEAFF,TGTGCCAGCAGTTTACAGGGGGCGAACACTGAAGCTTTCTTT
-,-,TRBV2,TRBJ2-5,CASSGTVKETQYF,TGTGCCAGCAGTGGGACAGTTAAAGAGACCCAGTACTTC
-,TRBD1,TRBV5-4,TRBJ1-1,CASSAMGQGPNTEAFF,TGTGCCAGCAGCGCCATGGGACAGGGACCTAACACTGAAGCTTTCTTT